This entry lists 24 T cell receptor delta chains sequenced from one sample in a study of gamma-delta chains in newborns, infants, children (dated by TCRdb to between 2018 and 2021). Sequencing instrument: Illumina MiSeq. TCRdb called clones anew from the public reads via CATT; matching DNA rows were later pooled. Here the sample has 2,000 to 3,000 delta-chain clones; over 5% occur a single time. The biggest ten clones account for 13% of the sample. The sample consisted of blood. The source is a child who was a newborn, infant or young child, either healthy, febrile or measles-vaccinated (not recorded which).

This clone was observed a few times. Since a much larger clone is just one base distant, this may be a read error. Within the sample, other DNA sequences also encode this same CDR3. The rearrangement links TRDV1 to TRDJ1; 8 bases are a match to TRDD3. From germline, CDR1 is TSWWSYY and CDR2 QGS. V trimming: 0 bases; J trimming: 3 bases; junction bases outside the gene matches: 12. The CDR3 is made up of 18 amino acids. CDR3 coding DNA: TGTGCTCTTGGGGAACTACTCGGGCGCGGGGGATATCCCGATAAACTCATCTTT. Translating gives CALGELLGRGGYPDKLIF.

There are a few counts of this clone. The junction does not match germline at one end; this may be a read error. The chain has TRDV2 and TRDJ2, with 12 bases that match TRDD3. The CDR3 has 16 amino acids. The germline CDR1 and CDR2 sequences are GEAIGNYY and EKD. For the CDR3, the DNA is TGTGCCTGTGACAGACTGGGGGATACTGTGACAGCAAAACTCTTCTTT. This gives the protein CACDRLGDTVTAKLFF.

A few counts support this clone. This is likely an artifact of a read error, given a far larger clone one base away. The same CDR3 is also encoded by other DNA sequences in this sample. This chain uses TRDV2 with TRDJ1; the D gene is possibly TRDD1 (5 bases). Germline assignment: CDR1 GEAIGNYY and CDR2 EKD. The CDR3 sequence is 18 residues long. For the CDR3, the DNA is TGTGCCTGCGACACCGTTAGGAATAGACTGAGAGAGACCGATAAACTCATCTTT. Encoded protein: CACDTVRNRLRETDKLIF.

This clone is termed medium-sized (0.01 to 0.1%). The V call is TRDV2, the J call TRDJ3; TRDD3 matches 11 bases. Germline CDR1 GEAIGNYY, CDR2 EKD. V shed 3 bases, J shed 0 bases, and the junction held 6 bases outside the gene matches. The CDR3 runs to 19 residues. CDR3 sequence: CACDVLGDKSSWDTRQMFF. In DNA, the CDR3 is TGTGCCTGTGACGTACTGGGGGATAAGAGCTCCTGGGACACCCGACAGATGTTTTTC.

This clone ranks as medium-sized. The rearrangement uses TRDV2 and TRDJ3; TRDD3 matches at 9 bases. The germline V gene has CDR1 GEAIGNYY and CDR2 EKD. V shed 3 bases, J shed 0 bases, and the junction held 11 bases outside the gene matches. The CDR3 sequence is 20 residues long. The DNA of the CDR3 is TGTGCCTGTGACGCCGTTACTGCTGGGGGATTCTCCTGGGACACCCGACAGATGTTTTTC. It encodes CACDAVTAGGFSWDTRQMFF.

Remarks on this clone: TCRdb pairs this DNA with a much larger clone's protein that differs at residue 16, likely a read error; the protein shown was translated from the DNA. This sequence joins TRDV2 and TRDJ3; 12 bases agree with TRDD3. This CDR3 has 18 amino acids. Germline lookup yields CDR1 GEAIGNYY and CDR2 EKD. The DNA for the CDR3 is TGTGCCTGTGACACCGTACTGGGGGATACCTGGGACACCCGACAGACGTTTTTC. Translation: CACDTVLGDTWDTRQTFF.

Points on this clone: A read error may explain this, as a much larger clone is one base away. This chain uses TRDV2 with TRDJ3; 10 nucleotides agree with TRDD3. With V trimmed by 3 bases and J by 0 bases, 7 bases remained unmatched. The germline gives CDR1 GEAIGNYY, CDR2 EKD. The CDR3 contains 19 residues. In DNA, the CDR3 is TGTGCCTGTGACGTACTGGGGGATCAATGCTCCTGGGACACCCGACAGATGTTTTTC. Protein sequence: CACDVLGDQCSWDTRQMFF.

As for this clone: One base away lies a much larger clone, so this may be a sequencing read error. Within the sample, other DNA sequences also encode this same CDR3. This sequence joins TRDV2 and TRDJ3, with a possible D match to TRDD3 (6 bases). This CDR3 is built from 19 residues. Germline V gene lookup returns CDR1 GEAIGNYY and CDR2 EKD. This CDR3 reads CACDTVGGPSSWDTRQMFF. Here the CDR3 DNA reads TGTGCCTGTGACACGGTGGGGGGGCCGAGCTCCTGGGACACCCGGCAGATGTTTTTC.

This clone was recorded a few times. A far larger clone is a single base away, which makes a read error likely. The same CDR3 is also encoded by other DNA sequences in this sample. The chain uses TRDV2 and TRDJ2, with TRDD3 identical over 12 bases. The CDR3 runs 16 residues. The germline V gene encodes CDR1 GEAIGNYY and CDR2 EKD. The ends lost 2 bases at V and 3 bases at J; junction bases unmatched: 3. CDR3 loop: CACDILGDTLTAQLFF. The CDR3 DNA reads TGTGCCTGTGACATACTGGGGGATACTCTGACAGCACAACTCTTCTTT.

This clone was recorded a few times. TCRdb has a much larger clone's protein, which differs at residue 15 from the translation of this DNA, likely because of a read error; what is shown is the protein translated from the DNA. This sequence joins TRDV2 and TRDJ3; D might be TRDD3 (5 bases). Germline V lookup: CDR1 GEAIGNYY, CDR2 EKD. The length of the CDR3 is 18 residues. The CDR3 DNA reads as TGTGCCTGTGACACCGTAGGCCTAAGCTCCTGGGACACCCGAAAGATGTTTTTC. This gives the protein CACDTVGLSSWDTRKMFF.

A remark on this clone: TCRdb gives a protein that differs at residue 7 from what the DNA encodes, so the protein here is translated from the DNA. The chain employs TRDV2 and TRDJ3; D is unclear. The CDR3 loop spans 17 amino acids. V gave up 3 bases and J gave up 0 bases, with 11 bases separating them. Germline V gene sequence: CDR1 GEAIGNYY, CDR2 EKD. The CDR3 DNA reads TGTGCCTGTGACGGGGTGGGAAGCTCCTGGGACACCCGACAGATGTTTTTC. Its translation is CACDGVGSSWDTRQMFF.

This clone has more than one count but fewer than ten. TCRdb's entry gives the protein of a much larger clone, which mismatches this DNA's translation at residue 3, likely from a read error; the protein reported here is translated from the DNA. The gene calls are TRDV1 and TRDJ1; D uncertain. The CDR3 is 15 amino acids. V was clipped by 10 bases and J by 4 bases, with 22 bases between them. Germline CDR1 and CDR2: TSWWSYY and QGS. The DNA for the CDR3 is TGTGCTCCTCTATTGGGAAAACTCGTGGGCGATAAACTCATCTTT. Encoded protein: CAPLLGKLVGDKLIF.

As concerns this clone: A much larger clone sits a single nucleotide away, making a read error possible. The V call is TRDV2, the J call TRDJ3; TRDD3 agrees at 8 bases. Looked up from germline, CDR1 is GEAIGNYY and CDR2 is EKD. The CDR3 length is 21 residues. J gave up 2 bases and V 3 bases, and 17 bases lay outside the gene matches. CDR3 residues: CACDPVLRDTRVAWDTRQMFF. As DNA, the CDR3 is TGTGCCTGTGACCCAGTACTGAGGGATACGCGGGTCGCCTGGGACACCCGACAGATGTTTTTC.

This clone is termed large. This chain links TRDV2 with TRDJ3; 10 nucleotides line up with TRDD3. Germline V gene lookup returns CDR1 GEAIGNYY and CDR2 EKD. The J segment lost 0 bases and the V segment lost 3 bases, leaving 7 bases of the junction unmatched. This CDR3 region has 19 residues. The chain's CDR3 is CACDVLGDQSSWDTRQMFF. In nucleotides, the CDR3 is TGTGCCTGTGACGTACTGGGGGATCAAAGCTCCTGGGACACCCGACAGATGTTTTTC.

Details on this clone: TCRdb lists the protein of a much larger clone for this DNA, which differs at residue 11, so this is likely a read error; the protein given here is translated from the DNA itself. The rearrangement joins TRDV2 to TRDJ2, with a possible D match to TRDD3 (6 bases). Per the germline V gene, CDR1 is GEAIGNYY and CDR2 is EKD. The CDR3 length is 14 residues. The CDR3 reads CACDTWGETAKLFF. DNA of the CDR3: TGTGCCTGTGACACCTGGGGGGAGACAGCAAAACTCTTCTTT.

This clone is large (0.1 to 1%) by share. The same CDR3 arises from other DNA sequences in this sample as well. V usage is TRDV1 and J usage is TRDJ1, with a possible D match to TRDD2 (9 bases). V lost 3 bases to trimming and J lost 7 bases, with 42 bases between them. This CDR3 region has 23 residues. From germline, CDR1 is TSWWSYY and CDR2 QGS. CDR3 loop: CALGEALSAFLQGVLGASTKLIF. Here the CDR3 DNA reads TGTGCTCTTGGGGAGGCTCTTTCTGCCTTCCTACAGGGGGTACTGGGGGCATCAACTAAACTCATCTTT.

This clone was observed a few times. A much larger clone sits a single nucleotide away, making a read error possible. The V and J genes are TRDV2 and TRDJ3; 10 bases line up with TRDD3. With 6 bases clipped from V and 0 bases from J, the junction kept 10 bases outside the gene matches. CDR1 and CDR2 from the germline V gene are GEAIGNYY and EKD. The CDR3 runs to 19 residues. The CDR3 bases are TGTGCCTGTAACTCACTGGGGGATTCTAGCTCCTGGGACACCCGACAGATGTTTTTC. Amino acids: CACNSLGDSSSWDTRQMFF.

On this clone: This DNA's translation and the protein TCRdb lists, from a much larger clone, do not match at residue 3, likely due to a read error; the protein shown is translated from the DNA. The rearrangement links TRDV2 to TRDJ1; TRDD3 aligns across 9 bases. CDR3 size: 15 residues. Germline assignment: CDR1 GEAIGNYY and CDR2 EKD. This CDR3 reads CARDAVGGYPSKLIF. The CDR3 coding sequence is TGTGCCCGTGACGCCGTCGGGGGATACCCCTCCAAACTCATCTTT.

Points on this clone: It may be a read error: a sequence one base away is much more abundant. The rearrangement joins TRDV2 to TRDJ1, with D tentatively TRDD3 (5 bases). Germline V gives CDR1 GEAIGNYY, CDR2 EKD. CDR3 length equals 14 residues. This CDR3 reads CACDTVGYTDKPIF. The CDR3 DNA reads as TGTGCCTGTGACACGGTGGGGTACACCGATAAACCCATCTTT.

This clone was counted only a few times. A far larger clone differs by one base, so this is likely a read error. Other DNA sequences of this sample code for an identical CDR3. The V call is TRDV2, the J call TRDJ1; D is perhaps TRDD1 (5 bases). The germline V gene has CDR1 GEAIGNYY and CDR2 EKD. The length of the CDR3 is 18 residues. V lost 0 bases, J lost 2 bases, and 21 bases lay in between. Here the CDR3 DNA reads TGTGCCTGTGACACCGTTAGGAATAGACTGAGGGAGACCGATAAACTCATCTTT. Amino acids: CACDTVRNRLRETDKLIF.

This clone has a handful of counts. One base separates it from a far larger clone, so it is likely a read error. Other DNA sequences within the sample encode an identical CDR3. This rearrangement joins TRDV2 to TRDJ3, with 11 bases fitting TRDD3. CDR1 is GEAIGNYY and CDR2 is EKD in the germline V gene. This CDR3 comprises 21 residues. Written as DNA, the CDR3 is TGTGCCTGTGACACCGCGGTGGGGGATACGAGGTACTCCTGGGACACCCGGCAGATGTTTTTC. Residues: CACDTAVGDTRYSWDTRQMFF.

A few counts support this clone. Given a much more abundant clone one base away, this may be a read error. This sequence joins TRDV2 and TRDJ3; TRDD3 is a possible D gene (6 bases). This CDR3 has 17 residues. With 2 bases removed from V and 0 bases from J, the gap between germline ends came to 10 bases. The germline V gene encodes CDR1 GEAIGNYY and CDR2 EKD. In DNA, the CDR3 is TGTGCCTGTGACAAACGGGGGGACTCCTGGGACACCCGACAGATGTTTTTC. Translated, it gives CACDKRGDSWDTRQMFF.

The genes are TRDV2 and TRDJ1; D gene ambiguous. The CDR3 consists of 16 residues. V was clipped by 0 bases and J by 4 bases, with 17 bases between them. CDR1 is GEAIGNYY, CDR2 EKD, per germline. The CDR3 loop is CACDTVGTISVDKLIF. CDR3 DNA sequence: TGTGCCTGTGACACCGTGGGAACTATTTCCGTCGATAAACTCATCTTT.

This clone appeared a few times. This may be a read error: a much more frequent sequence differs by one nucleotide. The chain links TRDV2 to TRDJ3; 12 bases agree with TRDD3. Germline V gives CDR1 GEAIGNYY, CDR2 EKD. This CDR3 has 19 amino acids. The CDR3 loop is CACDTVTGGYSWDTRKMFF. CDR3 in DNA: TGTGCCTGTGACACCGTAACTGGGGGATACTCCTGGGACACCCGAAAGATGTTTTTC.